The rows below give T cell receptor beta chains drawn from one sample of a study of cytomegalovirus exposure and HLA in healthy donors. Some clones are missing from TCRdb's copy, which holds only in-frame ones; the method was immunoSEQ multiplex PCR. The sample spans about 200,000 clones; the ten largest clones claim less than 0.9%. Sequencing was performed on PBMCs. The receptors were sampled from a boy aged 10-17 years in good health and CMV-seronegative. CDR3s include the opening cysteine and the closing phenylalanine or tryptophan. The D gene is left open where the match is weak.

length	V	D	J	DNA	CDR3
12	TRBV30	NA	TRBJ2-7	TGTGCCTGGACGGGGAGCTCCTACGAGCAGTACTTC	CAWTGSSYEQYF
16	TRBV7-9	TRBD1	TRBJ1-4	TGTGCCAGCAGCTTAGGATGGACAGGGACGGGTGAAAAACTGTTTTTT	CASSLGWTGTGEKLFF
14	TRBV2	NA	TRBJ1-5	TGTGCCAGCAGTGAACGGGGGATCGGTCAGCCCCAGCATTTT	CASSERGIGQPQHF
12	TRBV7-2	NA	TRBJ1-2	TGTGCCAGCAGCCCAGGAGCGGATGGCTACACCTTC	CASSPGADGYTF
19	TRBV21-1	NA	TRBJ2-7	TGTGCCAGCATCTATACCTGGAGGACTAGCGGGGGACTAACCTACGAGCAGTACTTC	CASIYTWRTSGGLTYEQYF
14	TRBV28	NA	TRBJ1-3	TGTGCCAGCAGTTTCGAGGGTGCGGGAAACACCATATATTTT	CASSFEGAGNTIYF
15	TRBV7-2	NA	TRBJ1-5	TGTGCCAGCAGCTTGGGTATCGGGTATGATCAGCCCCAGCATTTT	CASSLGIGYDQPQHF
13	TRBV19	NA	TRBJ2-7	TGTGCCAGTAGTCCCAGGGGCACCTACGAGCAGTACTTC	CASSPRGTYEQYF
14	TRBV15	TRBD1	TRBJ1-6	TGTGCCACCAGCGTCCGGGACAGCAATTCACCCCTCCACTTT	CATSVRDSNSPLHF
14	TRBV6-5	NA	TRBJ1-1	TGTGCCAGCAGTTACCGGGGGTTGGGCACTGAAGCTTTCTTT	CASSYRGLGTEAFF
15	TRBV5-1	NA	TRBJ1-4	TGCGCCAGCAGCTTTAGGTCGCAGGGGAATGAAAAACTGTTTTTT	CASSFRSQGNEKLFF
16	TRBV11-2	TRBD2	TRBJ2-3	TGTGCCAGCAGCTTCTTAGCGGGGGGGCGTCCAGATACGCAGTATTTT	CASSFLAGGRPDTQYF
14	TRBV2	TRBD1	TRBJ2-5	TGTGCCAGCAGCGTCGGACAGGGCGTCGGGGAGCAGTACTTC	CASSVGQGVGEQYF
15	TRBV2	NA	TRBJ1-5	TGTGCCAGCAGTGAAGGCGGGAGGTTAAATCAGCCCCAGCATTTT	CASSEGGRLNQPQHF
15	TRBV11-2	TRBD1	TRBJ2-2	TGTGCCAGCAGCTTACAGGGGGCGCGCACCGGGGAGCTGTTTTTT	CASSLQGARTGELFF
14	TRBV5-5	NA	TRBJ2-2	TGTGCCAGCAGCTTATTGCCAGGGACCGGGGAGCTGTTTTTT	CASSLLPGTGELFF
15	TRBV18	TRBD1	TRBJ1-3	TGTGCCAGCTCACCAGGACAGGACTCTGGAAACACCATATATTTT	CASSPGQDSGNTIYF
17	TRBV18	TRBD1	TRBJ2-5	TGTGCCAGCTCTCCTCCGACAGGGGGAGTGGTGAGGGAGACCCAGTACTTC	CASSPPTGGVVRETQYF
16	TRBV30	NA	TRBJ2-7	TGTGCCTGGAGAACAATGGGTGGACAGGCGGGAAGCGAGCAGTACTTC	CAWRTMGGQAGSEQYF
15	TRBV6-1	NA	TRBJ1-4	TGTGCCAGCAGTGAAGGGGGGACACCGGCTGAAAAACTGTTTTTT	CASSEGGTPAEKLFF
13	TRBV7-9	NA	TRBJ2-7	TGTGCCAGCAGCTTAAACACCGCCTACGAGCAGTACTTC	CASSLNTAYEQYF
13	TRBV29-1	TRBD1	TRBJ2-7	TGCAGCGTTGAGGACAGGGGGCAAGGCGAGCAGTACTTC	CSVEDRGQGEQYF
15	TRBV19	NA	TRBJ2-2	TGTGCCAGTAGTATAGATTTACGCTATGGCGGGGAGCTGTTTTTT	CASSIDLRYGGELFF
15	TRBV6-5	TRBD1	TRBJ1-6	TGTGCCAGCAGTTACTTTGGACAGGGTGATTCACCCCTCCACTTT	CASSYFGQGDSPLHF
14	TRBV5-1	TRBD1	TRBJ2-1	TGCGCCAGCAGCCCCCTCACAGGGGACAATGAGCAGTTCTTC	CASSPLTGDNEQFF
15	TRBV19	TRBD1	TRBJ2-7	TGTGCCAGTAGTCCGGGGACAGGGGGTTCCTACGAGCAGTACTTC	CASSPGTGGSYEQYF
13	TRBV7-3	NA	TRBJ1-1	TGTGCCAGCAGCTTCGCGGCTTACACTGAAGCTTTCTTT	CASSFAAYTEAFF
19	TRBV7-9	NA	TRBJ1-3	TGTGCCAGCAGAGGGAGGGACAAGGGCTTCTCCGCCTCTGGAAACACCATATATTTT	CASRGRDKGFSASGNTIYF
13	TRBV29-1	TRBD1	TRBJ1-1	TGCAGCGTTGAAAGTCAGGGGGCAGGTGAAGCTTTCTTT	CSVESQGAGEAFF
16	TRBV4-1	NA	TRBJ2-7	TGCGCCAGCAGCCAAGATATACGGGGTATCTTTTACGAGCAGTACTTC	CASSQDIRGIFYEQYF
12	TRBV11-2	NA	TRBJ1-2	TGTGCCAGCAGCCTACTTTCGGGTGGCTACACCTTC	CASSLLSGGYTF
14	TRBV27	TRBD2	TRBJ2-4	TGTGCCAGCAGGGGACTAGCGGGGAGAAACATTCAGTACTTC	CASRGLAGRNIQYF
15	TRBV6-5	TRBD1	TRBJ2-1	TGTGCCAGCAGCCACGACAGGGGGCTGTACAATGAGCAGTTCTTC	CASSHDRGLYNEQFF
16	TRBV10-1	NA	TRBJ1-5	TGCGCCAGCATTGGACAGCCTTTTCACATCAATCAGCCCCAGCATTTT	CASIGQPFHINQPQHF
14	TRBV28	NA	TRBJ1-1	TGTGCCAGCACCCTCGGCGGGATGAACACTGAAGCTTTCTTT	CASTLGGMNTEAFF
14	TRBV30	NA	TRBJ2-5	TGTGCCTGGAGTGTCGGGGGGCCCCAAGAGACCCAGTACTTC	CAWSVGGPQETQYF
19	TRBV11-3	TRBD2	TRBJ2-5	TGTGCCAGCAGCCCGGGTGGTCGCGGGGGGGCCTTTTCGGAAGAGACCCAGTACTTC	CASSPGGRGGAFSEETQYF
14	TRBV7-2	NA	TRBJ2-7	TGTGCCAGCAGCTTCAACAGTGGGTGGAACGAGCAGTACTTC	CASSFNSGWNEQYF
13	TRBV30	NA	TRBJ2-7	TGTGCCTGGAGTGGTCGGGTACCCTACGAGCAGTACTTC	CAWSGRVPYEQYF
12	TRBV28	NA	TRBJ1-3	TGTGCCAGCACCGGCTCTGGAAACACCATATATTTT	CASTGSGNTIYF
13	TRBV19	NA	TRBJ1-6	TGTGCCAGTAGTACCGGGAGGAATTCACCCCTCCACTTT	CASSTGRNSPLHF
15	TRBV5-1	TRBD1	TRBJ1-5	TGCGCCAGCAGCCCACGGACAGGGGGCAATCAGCCCCAGCATTTT	CASSPRTGGNQPQHF
14	TRBV5-6	NA	TRBJ1-1	TGTGCCAGCAGCTTTGGGGGCTTGAACACTGAAGCTTTCTTT	CASSFGGLNTEAFF
13	TRBV9	TRBD1	TRBJ2-1	TGTGCCAGCAGTGTACAGGGGACGGATGAGCAGTTCTTC	CASSVQGTDEQFF